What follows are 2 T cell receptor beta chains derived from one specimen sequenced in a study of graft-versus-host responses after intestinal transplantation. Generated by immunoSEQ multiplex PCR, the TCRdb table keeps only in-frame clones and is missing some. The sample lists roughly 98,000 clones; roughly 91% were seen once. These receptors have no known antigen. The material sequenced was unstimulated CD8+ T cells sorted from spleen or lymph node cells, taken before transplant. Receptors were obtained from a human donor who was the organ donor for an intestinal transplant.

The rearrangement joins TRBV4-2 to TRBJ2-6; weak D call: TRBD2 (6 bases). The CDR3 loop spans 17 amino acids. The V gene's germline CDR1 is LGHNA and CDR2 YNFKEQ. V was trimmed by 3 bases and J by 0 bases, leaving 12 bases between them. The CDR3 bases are TGTGCCAGCAGCCACTGGGACTCCCCCTCTGGGGCCAACGTCCTGACTTTC. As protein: CASSHWDSPSGANVLTF.

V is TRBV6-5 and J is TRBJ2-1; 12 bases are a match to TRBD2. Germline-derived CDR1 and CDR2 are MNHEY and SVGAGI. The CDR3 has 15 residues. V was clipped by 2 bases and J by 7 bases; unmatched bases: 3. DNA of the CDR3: TGTGCCAGCAGTTACCCCCTAGCGGGGGGGAATGAGCAGTTCTTC. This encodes CASSYPLAGGNEQFF.